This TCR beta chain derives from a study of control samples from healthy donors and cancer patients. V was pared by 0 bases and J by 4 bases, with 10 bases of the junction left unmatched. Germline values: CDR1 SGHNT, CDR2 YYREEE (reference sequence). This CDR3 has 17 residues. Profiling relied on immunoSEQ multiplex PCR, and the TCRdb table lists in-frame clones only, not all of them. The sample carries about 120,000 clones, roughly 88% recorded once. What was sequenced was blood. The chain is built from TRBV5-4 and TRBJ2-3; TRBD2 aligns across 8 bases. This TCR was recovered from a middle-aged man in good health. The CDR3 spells CASSLAGTGGRADTQYF. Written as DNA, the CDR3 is TGTGCCAGCAGCTTGGCCGGGACGGGGGGGCGGGCAGATACGCAGTATTTT.